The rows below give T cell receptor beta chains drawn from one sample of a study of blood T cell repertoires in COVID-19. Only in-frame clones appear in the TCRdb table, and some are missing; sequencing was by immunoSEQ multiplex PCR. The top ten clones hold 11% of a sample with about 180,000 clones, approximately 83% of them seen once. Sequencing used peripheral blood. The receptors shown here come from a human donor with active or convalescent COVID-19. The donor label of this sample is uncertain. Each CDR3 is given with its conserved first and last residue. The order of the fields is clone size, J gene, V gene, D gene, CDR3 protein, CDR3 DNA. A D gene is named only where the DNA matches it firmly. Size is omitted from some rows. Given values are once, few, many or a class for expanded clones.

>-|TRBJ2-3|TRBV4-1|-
CASSQDSRDGTDTQYF
TGCGCCAGCAGCCAAGATTCCAGGGATGGCACAGATACGCAGTATTTT
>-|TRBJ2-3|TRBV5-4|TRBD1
CASSIGQGADTQYF
TGTGCCAGCAGCATCGGACAGGGGGCAGATACGCAGTATTTT
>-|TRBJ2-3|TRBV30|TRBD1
CAWTLGQGPDTQYF
TGTGCCTGGACCCTGGGACAGGGGCCAGATACGCAGTATTTT
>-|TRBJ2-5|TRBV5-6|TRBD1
CASSYRTGLTETQYF
TGTGCCAGCAGTTACCGGACAGGGTTGACAGAGACCCAGTACTTC
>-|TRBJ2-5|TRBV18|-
CASSPPLSGVETQYF
TGTGCCAGCTCACCACCTTTGAGCGGAGTAGAGACCCAGTACTTC
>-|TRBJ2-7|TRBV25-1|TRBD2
CASSLRASGSDEQYF
TGTGCCAGCAGTCTTCGGGCTAGCGGGAGTGACGAGCAGTACTTC
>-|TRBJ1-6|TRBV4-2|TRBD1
CASSQPDRSNSPLHF
TGTGCCAGCAGCCAACCGGACAGGAGTAATTCACCCCTCCACTTT
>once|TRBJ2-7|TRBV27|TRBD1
CASSMDRVAQEQYF
TGTGCCAGCAGCATGGACAGGGTAGCCCAGGAGCAGTACTTC
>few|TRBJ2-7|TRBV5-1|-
CASSLSRASSYEQYF
TGCGCCAGCAGCTTGTCGCGGGCCAGCTCCTACGAGCAGTACTTC
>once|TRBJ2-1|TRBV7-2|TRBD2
CASSSSSGGNEQFF
TGTGCCAGCAGCTCGTCTAGCGGGGGGAATGAGCAGTTCTTC
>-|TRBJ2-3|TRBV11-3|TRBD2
CASSFSGTVAPDTQYF
TGTGCCAGCAGCTTTAGCGGGACCGTAGCGCCAGATACGCAGTATTTT
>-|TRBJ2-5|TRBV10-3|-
CAISEGAGGETQYF
TGTGCCATCAGTGAAGGGGCAGGAGGGGAGACCCAGTACTTC